Presented here are 23 T cell receptor beta chains from one specimen sequenced in a study of blood T cell repertoires in COVID-19 (dated by TCRdb to the early 2020s). The library relied on the immunoSEQ multiplex PCR assay. What TCRdb holds here is the immuneACCESS table cut down to in-frame rearrangements. Part of the clones is not present; checked against another copy, under half of the missing clones reflect an unresolved V gene, and the others are unexplained. Counted in this sample were some 230,000 clones; 80% to 90% of them appeared once. The top ten clonotypes cover roughly 5.3% of the sample. Sequenced: peripheral blood. These receptors were collected from a woman aged 55-69 years who had recovered from COVID-19.

J is TRBJ1-2 and V is TRBV15; a possible D gene is TRBD1 (5 bases). The CDR3 is 15 residues long. V was cut by 3 bases and J by 0 bases, with 11 bases left in between. Germline V gene sequence: CDR1 LNHNV, CDR2 YYDKDF (reference sequence). CDR3 in DNA: TGTGCCACCAGCAGGGACGGACAAGCTAACTATGGCTACACCTTC. Encoded protein: CATSRDGQANYGYTF.

V gene TRBV6-6 combines with J gene TRBJ1-1, with D perhaps TRBD1 (5 bases). Trimming shortened V by 2 bases and J by 4 bases, and 17 bases separated the two germline ends. The CDR3 loop spans 16 amino acids. Germline lookup yields CDR1 MNHNY and CDR2 SVGAGI (reference sequence). The CDR3 nucleotides are TGTGCCAGCAGTTACGCACCAGGGCTTCTGGGCACTGAAGCTTTCTTT. It yields the protein CASSYAPGLLGTEAFF.

V gene TRBV15 combines with J gene TRBJ1-2; D not certain. V lost 0 bases, J lost 7 bases, and 24 bases lay in between. Germline-derived CDR1 and CDR2 are LNHNV and YYDKDF (reference sequence). The CDR3 runs to 18 residues. CDR3: CATSRESGSAAPGLGYTF. In DNA, the CDR3 is TGTGCCACCAGCAGAGAATCGGGATCGGCCGCGCCGGGTCTTGGCTACACCTTC.

Concerning this clone itself: Other DNA sequences within the sample encode an identical CDR3. For the CDR3, the DNA is TGCGCCAGCAGCTCCGACAGCCCCGGGGAGCTGTTTTTT. Protein sequence: CASSSDSPGELFF. The chain combines TRBV5-1 with TRBJ2-2; possible D gene TRBD1, 5 bases. Germline loops: CDR1 SGHRS, CDR2 YFSETQ. V lost 3 bases and J 6 bases, leaving 9 bases between the germline ends. This CDR3 has 13 residues.

The J gene is TRBJ2-7, the V gene TRBV6-2 or TRBV6-3, with TRBD1 identical over 7 bases. The CDR3 is 13 residues long. V shed 5 bases, J shed 5 bases, and the junction held 6 bases outside the gene matches. Per the germline V gene, CDR1 is MNHEY and CDR2 is SVGEGT. DNA of the CDR3: TGTGCCAGCAGTCAGACAGGGCCGCACGAGCAGTACTTC. This codes for CASSQTGPHEQYF.

This sequence joins TRBV9 and TRBJ2-7; 9 bases fit TRBD2. Germline V CDR1 and CDR2: SGDLS, YYNGEE. The J segment lost 4 bases and the V segment lost 4 bases, leaving 9 bases of the junction unmatched. CDR3 size: 15 residues. The CDR3 bases are TGTGCCAGCAGCTTATCTAGCGGGGAATGGTACGAGCAGTACTTC. This codes for CASSLSSGEWYEQYF.

This clone turned up a few times. This chain joins TRBV11-2 and TRBJ1-1, with a weak D call TRBD1 (6 bases). The CDR3 has 16 amino acids. Deletions cut 5 bases from V and 0 bases from J, with 16 bases between. Per the germline V gene, CDR1 is SGHAT and CDR2 is FQNNGV. The CDR3 DNA reads TGTGCCAGCAGCCTGCCACAGGGAATCGTGAACACTGAAGCTTTCTTT. This codes for CASSLPQGIVNTEAFF.

This clone was recorded once. This chain connects TRBV19 to TRBJ1-4; 9 bases are a match to TRBD1. The V gene's germline CDR1 is LNHDA and CDR2 SQIVND (reference sequence). The CDR3 consists of 14 residues. The J segment lost 8 bases and the V segment lost 6 bases, leaving 7 bases of the junction unmatched. CDR3 in amino acids: CASSPDRGGEKLFF. CDR3 DNA: TGTGCCAGTAGCCCCGACAGGGGGGGGGAAAAACTGTTTTTT. Together with reference TRBV19 and TRBJ1-4, the CDR3 gives the full variable domain: DGGITQSPKYLFRKEGQNVTLSCEQNLNHDAMYWYRQDPGQGLRLIYYSQIVNDFQKGDIAEGYSVSREKKESFPLTVTSAQKNPTAFYLCASSPDRGGEKLFFGSGTQLSVL.

The genes are TRBV4-3 and TRBJ2-1, with 11 bases aligning to TRBD2. Germline-derived CDR1 and CDR2 are LGHNA and YSLEER. The V gene end was trimmed by 0 bases and the J gene end by 6 bases; junction bases not matched to a gene: 7. There are 17 residues in the CDR3. In DNA, the CDR3 is TGCGCCAGCAGCCAAGATCTGGGTAGCGGGGGGGGCAATGAGCAGTTCTTC. This translates into CASSQDLGSGGGNEQFF.

The gene calls are TRBV28 and TRBJ2-5, with TRBD1 matching 7 bases. This CDR3 is 15 amino acids long. Germline V gene sequence: CDR1 MDHEN, CDR2 SYDVKM. Germline trimming cut 5 bases from V and 4 bases from J; bases unmatched to any gene: 10. The CDR3 DNA follows: TGTGCCAGCAGTCCCCGTGAGGGGGCGGGAGAGACCCAGTACTTC. It is translated as CASSPREGAGETQYF.

The CDR3 region is CASSVGTPGGHNSPLHF. CDR3 bases: TGTGCCAGCAGCGTAGGAACCCCGGGGGGCCATAATTCACCCCTCCACTTT. The V gene is TRBV9, the J gene TRBJ1-6, with D perhaps matching TRBD1 (6 bases). CDR1 is SGDLS and CDR2 is YYNGEE in the germline V gene. This CDR3 region has 17 residues. Trimming removed 0 bases from V and 5 bases from J, with 15 bases in between.

This chain connects TRBV5-1 to TRBJ1-1; TRBD1 agrees at 7 bases. Trimming removed 4 bases from V and 3 bases from J; junction bases left unmatched: 6. The CDR3 spans 14 residues. Germline CDR1 SGHRS, CDR2 YFSETQ. CDR3 sequence reads: CASSLTGIYTEAFF. The CDR3 region has the DNA TGCGCCAGCAGCCTGACAGGGATCTACACTGAAGCTTTCTTT.

The chain carries TRBV19 and TRBJ2-5; D ambiguous. This CDR3 is 16 amino acids long. CDR1 is LNHDA, CDR2 SQIVND, per germline (reference sequence). V was cut by 4 bases and J by 4 bases, with 19 bases left in between. The CDR3: CASSNPRLWPAETQYF. The CDR3 region has the DNA TGTGCCAGTAGTAACCCCCGACTCTGGCCGGCAGAGACCCAGTACTTC.

V gene TRBV28 combines with J gene TRBJ1-1; 8 positions agree with TRBD1. Trimming took 7 bases from V and 11 from J; bases not matched to a gene: 15. The CDR3 contains 14 residues. Germline-derived CDR1 and CDR2 are MDHEN and SYDVKM. The CDR3 loop reads CASMGEQGGYGAFF. The CDR3 DNA is TGTGCCAGCATGGGGGAACAGGGGGGATATGGGGCTTTCTTT.

The CDR3 sequence is CASRSGGETQYF. The CDR3 DNA is TGTGCCAGCAGAAGCGGGGGCGAGACCCAGTACTTC. The chain has TRBV2 and TRBJ2-5; TRBD2 agrees at 8 bases. The J segment lost 5 bases and the V segment lost 6 bases, leaving 2 bases of the junction unmatched. The CDR3 has 12 amino acids. Germline V gene data show CDR1 as SNHLY and CDR2 as FYNNEI.

The rearrangement joins TRBV7-8 to TRBJ1-4; maybe TRBD1 (6 bases). Germline loops: CDR1 SGHVS, CDR2 FQNEAQ. The CDR3 is made up of 14 amino acids. V shed 5 bases and J shed 1 base, with 8 bases lying between them. The CDR3 sequence is CASSNRVTNEKLFF. Here the CDR3 DNA reads TGTGCCAGCAGCAACAGGGTAACTAATGAAAAACTGTTTTTT. The full variable domain, completed using reference TRBV7-8 and TRBJ1-4, is GAGVSQSPRYKVAKRGQDVALRCDPISGHVSLFWYQQALGQGPEFLTYFQNEAQLDKSGLPSDRFFAERPEGSVSTLKIQRTQQEDSAVYLCASSNRVTNEKLFFGSGTQLSVL.

The count of this clone is one. J is TRBJ1-4 and V is TRBV7-2; TRBD1 matches at 10 bases. CDR3 length: 15 amino acids. The germline CDR1 and CDR2 sequences are SGHTA and FQGNSA. Unmatched junction bases numbered 8, after V lost 1 base and J lost 12 bases. The CDR3 spells CASSLEGQGTGELFF. The CDR3 DNA reads as TGTGCCAGCAGCTTAGAGGGACAGGGGACCGGGGAACTGTTTTTT.

This rearrangement joins TRBV4-1 to TRBJ2-5, with D maybe TRBD2 (6 bases). Germline CDR1 reads MGHRA; CDR2 reads YSYEKL. V lost 1 base to trimming and J lost 5 bases, with 11 bases between them. This CDR3 spans 14 amino acids. The CDR3 reads CASSQVEGGETQYF. The CDR3 DNA reads TGCGCCAGCAGCCAAGTCGAAGGAGGGGAGACCCAGTACTTC.

This clone was recorded only once. Compared with germline, one end of the junction differs, possibly owing to a read error. The chain couples TRBV2 to TRBJ1-1; 7 nucleotides line up with TRBD1. CDR3 length equals 15 residues. CDR1 and CDR2 from the germline V gene are SNHLY and FYNNEI. The CDR3 sequence: CASSGPQTGYTEAFF. For the CDR3, the DNA is TGTGCCAGCAGTGGACCTCAGACAGGGTACACAGAAGCTTTCTTT.

The V and J genes are TRBV6-6 and TRBJ2-7; D remains ambiguous. Germline values: CDR1 MNHNY, CDR2 SVGAGI (reference sequence). V lost 8 bases, J lost 3 bases, and 14 bases lay in between. The CDR3 covers 13 residues. CDR3 region: CASSVSRIYEQYF. CDR3 nucleotide sequence: TGTGCCAGCTCTGTTTCTAGGATCTACGAGCAGTACTTC.

The chain joins TRBV18 to TRBJ2-1, with 9 nucleotides matching TRBD2. The J segment lost 9 bases and the V segment lost 6 bases, leaving 15 bases of the junction unmatched. Germline V CDR1 and CDR2: KGHSH, LQKENI. The CDR3 totals 16 residues. Here the CDR3 DNA reads TGTGCCAGCTCCCGAACCCGGGCGGGGGGGCCCGGTGAGCAGTTCTTC. Its protein product is CASSRTRAGGPGEQFF. The full variable domain, its missing parts supplied by reference TRBV18 and TRBJ2-1, is NAGVMQNPRHLVRRRGQEARLRCSPMKGHSHVYWYRQLPEEGLKFMVYLQKENIIDESGMPKERFSAEFPKEGPSILRIQQVVRGDSAAYFCASSRTRAGGPGEQFFGPGTRLTVL.

The V call is TRBV5-6, the J call TRBJ1-1; weak D call: TRBD1 (5 bases). The V gene lost 4 bases and the J gene lost 3 bases, with 10 bases spanning the gap. CDR1 and CDR2 (germline): SGHDT, YYEEEE. This CDR3 spans 13 amino acids. This CDR3 reads CASSPDSYTEAFF. The DNA of the CDR3 is TGTGCCAGCAGCCCAGACAGCTACACTGAAGCTTTCTTT.

The chain links TRBV2 to TRBJ2-1; a possible D gene is TRBD2 (6 bases). Trimming removed 6 bases at V and 5 bases at J, with 17 bases between. The CDR3 loop spans 15 amino acids. Germline values: CDR1 SNHLY, CDR2 FYNNEI. The DNA for the CDR3 is TGTGCCAGCAGACTGGCCGGGACTCTGGACAATGAGCAGTTCTTC. Residues: CASRLAGTLDNEQFF.